This TCR beta chain was obtained from a study of T-cell reconstitution after alpha-beta-depleted transplantation in children. Study-wide results and limits: Several hundred graft clones that had expanded were reportedly the source of alpha-beta T cells about two months after transplant.

The CDR3 is 10 residues long. The germline V and J ends were trimmed by 5 bases and 5 bases, with 6 bases remaining between them. The V gene's germline CDR1 is SQVTM and CDR2 ANQGSEA. This clonotype was recorded many times. Antigen unknown. It was with unique molecular identifiers that the TCRbeta library was prepared. TCRdb fed the PCR reads into MiXCR, producing one record per CDR3 protein. The sample carries 44,000 or so distinct CDR3 sequences, approximately 9.2% recorded once. The material was PBMCs, mostly from graft donor cells, obtained 60 days after TCRalphabeta/CD19-depleted stem cell transplant. The chain combines TRBV29-1 with TRBJ2-5; weak D call: TRBD2 (5 bases). The receptor comes from a male patient between 2 and 15 years old who had a stem cell transplant for chronic granulomatous disease, so the T cells may come from the graft donor. The DNA of the CDR3 is TGCAGCGTTAGGAGGGAGACCCAGTACTTC. It specifies CSVRRETQYF.